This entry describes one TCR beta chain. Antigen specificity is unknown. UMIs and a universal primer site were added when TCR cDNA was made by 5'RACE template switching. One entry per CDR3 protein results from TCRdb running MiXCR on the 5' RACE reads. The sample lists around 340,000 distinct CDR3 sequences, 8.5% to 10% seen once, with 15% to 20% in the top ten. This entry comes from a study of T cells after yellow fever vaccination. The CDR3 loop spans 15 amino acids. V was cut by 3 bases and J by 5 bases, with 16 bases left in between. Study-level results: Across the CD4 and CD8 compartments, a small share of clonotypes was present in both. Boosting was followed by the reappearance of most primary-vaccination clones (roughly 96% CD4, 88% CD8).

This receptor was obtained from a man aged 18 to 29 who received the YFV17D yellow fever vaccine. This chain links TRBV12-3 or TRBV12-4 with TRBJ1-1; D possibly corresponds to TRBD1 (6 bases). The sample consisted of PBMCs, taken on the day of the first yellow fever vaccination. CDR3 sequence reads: CASSLGSGGQTEAFF. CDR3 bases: TGTGCCAGCAGTTTGGGTTCGGGGGGGCAAACTGAAGCTTTCTTT.